This is a list of T cell receptor beta chains from one sample in a study of blood T cell repertoires in COVID-19. Only in-frame clones appear in the TCRdb table, and some are missing; sequencing was by immunoSEQ multiplex PCR. The table records some 250,000 clones, roughly 88% of them present only once. The sample taken for sequencing was PBMCs or T cells enriched from blood (not recorded which). Receptor source: a woman between 50 and 59 years old who had recovered from COVID-19. Both conserved end residues are part of each CDR3. D genes are given only for firm matches. The size of a clone is reported for some rows only, either as once, few or many, or as a class for expanded clones.

J | D | length | size | V | CDR3 | DNA
TRBJ1-6 | TRBD1 | 16 | NA | TRBV4-1 | CASSQVHRDRRSPLHF | TGCGCCAGCAGCCAAGTCCACCGGGACAGGAGGTCACCCCTCCACTTT
TRBJ1-1 | NA | 16 | NA | TRBV3-1/TRBV3-2 | CASSRPLGARNTEAFF | TGTGCCAGCAGCCGACCCCTGGGGGCCCGAAACACTGAAGCTTTCTTT
TRBJ2-2 | TRBD1 | 16 | NA | TRBV13 | CASSFRDSFNTGELFF | TGTGCCAGCAGCTTCCGGGACAGTTTTAACACCGGGGAGCTGTTTTTT
TRBJ2-1 | NA | 10 | NA | TRBV27 | CASGNGERFF | TGTGCCAGCGGCAATGGTGAGCGGTTCTTC
TRBJ2-7 | TRBD1 | 18 | NA | TRBV5-1 | CASSSPTDRGLYSYEQYF | TGCGCCAGCAGCTCACCAACAGACAGGGGGCTATACTCCTACGAGCAGTACTTC
TRBJ2-5 | TRBD1 | 13 | NA | TRBV2 | CASSLDRFETQYF | TGTGCCAGCAGCTTGGACAGGTTTGAGACCCAGTACTTC
TRBJ2-7 | NA | 13 | NA | TRBV2 | CASSVTEIGEQYF | TGTGCCAGCAGTGTGACAGAGATCGGCGAGCAGTACTTC
TRBJ2-1 | TRBD2 | 15 | NA | TRBV3-1/TRBV3-2 | CASSLTAGGVNEQFF | TGTGCCAGCAGCCTCACAGCGGGAGGTGTCAATGAGCAGTTCTTC
TRBJ2-1 | NA | 11 | NA | TRBV20-1 | CSVSQGNEQFF | TGCAGTGTTTCTCAGGGTAATGAGCAGTTCTTC
TRBJ2-2 | TRBD2 | 18 | once | TRBV19 | CASTFSSGRGPNTGELFF | TGTGCCAGTACGTTTTCTAGCGGGAGGGGACCGAACACCGGGGAGCTGTTTTTT
TRBJ2-1 | TRBD1 | 16 | NA | TRBV9 | CASSPMDRASYNEQFF | TGTGCCAGCAGCCCTATGGACAGGGCGTCCTACAATGAGCAGTTCTTC
TRBJ2-7 | NA | 15 | once | TRBV5-6 | CASSLDASLFYEQYF | TGTGCCAGCAGCTTGGATGCTAGCCTCTTCTACGAGCAGTACTTC
TRBJ2-2 | TRBD1 | 14 | NA | TRBV5-4 | CASSSKDRVGELFF | TGTGCCAGCAGCTCCAAGGACAGGGTAGGGGAGCTGTTTTTT
TRBJ1-5 | TRBD1 | 15 | NA | TRBV7-2 | CASQTGGDRNQPQHF | TGTGCCAGTCAAACAGGGGGGGATCGCAATCAGCCCCAGCATTTT
TRBJ1-1 | NA | 14 | few | TRBV5-4 | CASSLGGAFPEAFF | TGTGCCAGCAGCTTGGGTGGAGCTTTCCCTGAAGCTTTCTTT
TRBJ1-2 | TRBD1 | 14 | NA | TRBV19 | CASRLTGANYGYTF | TGTGCCAGTAGATTGACAGGGGCTAACTATGGCTACACCTTC
TRBJ1-2 | NA | 12 | NA | TRBV30 | CAWDERNYGYTF | TGTGCCTGGGACGAACGGAACTATGGCTACACCTTC
TRBJ1-2 | TRBD1 | 13 | NA | TRBV2 | CASSGGQFYGYTF | TGTGCCAGCAGTGGGGGACAGTTCTATGGCTACACCTTC
TRBJ1-2 | NA | 15 | NA | TRBV7-8 | CASSPGLTGWNGYTF | TGTGCCAGCAGCCCCGGACTGACGGGGTGGAATGGCTACACCTTC
TRBJ2-7 | TRBD2 | 14 | NA | TRBV5-1 | CASSLWGGTYEQYF | TGCGCCAGCAGCTTGTGGGGGGGTACCTACGAGCAGTACTTC
TRBJ1-5 | TRBD1 | 13 | NA | TRBV28 | CASNRGGGQPQHF | TGTGCCAGCAATAGAGGGGGCGGTCAGCCCCAGCATTTT
TRBJ2-7 | TRBD1 | 15 | NA | TRBV5-4 | CASSNWTGWKGEQYF | TGTGCCAGCAGCAATTGGACAGGGTGGAAGGGCGAGCAGTACTTC
TRBJ2-7 | TRBD2 | 16 | NA | TRBV5-6 | CASRSNLAGVWKEQYF | TGTGCCAGCAGGTCGAACCTAGCGGGAGTATGGAAAGAGCAGTACTTC
TRBJ2-1 | NA | 13 | NA | TRBV12-3/TRBV12-4 | CASSLATSDEQFF | TGTGCCAGCAGTTTAGCCACTTCGGATGAGCAGTTCTTC
TRBJ1-1 | NA | 15 | NA | TRBV5-1 | CASSLGTRGNTEAFF | TGCGCCAGCAGCTTGGGTACCCGGGGTAACACTGAAGCTTTCTTT
TRBJ2-3 | TRBD1 | 14 | NA | TRBV5-1 | CASRTGGTTDTQYF | TGCGCCAGCAGGACAGGGGGGACCACAGATACGCAGTATTTT
TRBJ1-1 | NA | 16 | NA | TRBV28 | CASSFNWGRENTEAFF | TGTGCCAGCAGTTTTAACTGGGGCAGGGAGAACACTGAAGCTTTCTTT
TRBJ1-1 | NA | 11 | NA | TRBV20-1 | CTPAGGTEAFF | TGCACCCCCGCTGGGGGGACTGAAGCTTTCTTT
TRBJ2-1 | TRBD2 | 15 | NA | TRBV3-1/TRBV3-2 | CASSPPGLAGAAQFF | TGTGCCAGCAGCCCTCCGGGACTAGCGGGAGCGGCGCAGTTCTTC
TRBJ1-4 | NA | 15 | NA | TRBV27 | CASSLSYATNEKLFF | TGTGCCAGCAGTTTATCCTATGCAACTAATGAAAAACTGTTTTTT
TRBJ2-7 | NA | 13 | few | TRBV27 | CASSPAKPYEQYF | TGTGCCAGCAGTCCCGCTAAGCCTTACGAGCAGTACTTC
TRBJ2-1 | TRBD2 | 15 | few | TRBV2 | CASSAQRERYNEQFF | TGTGCCAGCAGCGCCCAGCGGGAGAGATACAATGAGCAGTTCTTC
TRBJ1-2 | NA | 16 | once | TRBV19 | CASSMGRENMAYGYTF | TGTGCCAGTAGTATGGGGCGGGAAAATATGGCCTATGGCTACACCTTC
TRBJ2-7 | NA | 13 | NA | TRBV6-5 | CASRLRESNEQYF | TGTGCCAGCCGCCTGAGGGAGTCCAACGAGCAGTACTTC
TRBJ2-1 | TRBD1 | 17 | once | TRBV19 | CASSIEGTGKWWNEQFF | TGTGCCAGTAGTATAGAGGGGACAGGGAAGTGGTGGAATGAGCAGTTCTTC
TRBJ2-7 | NA | 15 | NA | TRBV28 | CASSLPGLSSYEQYF | TGTGCCAGCAGTCTCCCGGGACTGAGCTCCTACGAGCAGTACTTC
TRBJ2-5 | TRBD1 | 16 | NA | TRBV28 | CASSSPRQGPLETQYF | TGTGCCAGCAGTTCCCCCAGACAGGGGCCCTTAGAGACCCAGTACTTC
TRBJ1-1 | NA | 14 | NA | TRBV5-5 | CASSLGYRDTEAFF | TGTGCCAGCAGCTTGGGATACAGGGACACTGAAGCTTTCTTT
TRBJ2-1 | TRBD1 | 15 | NA | TRBV7-7 | CASSLQGQGSSEQFF | TGTGCTAGCAGCTTACAGGGACAGGGATCTAGTGAGCAGTTCTTC
TRBJ2-7 | TRBD2 | 15 | NA | TRBV3-1/TRBV3-2 | CASSLPGTSLYEQYF | TGTGCCAGCAGCCTACCCGGGACTAGTCTCTACGAGCAGTACTTC
TRBJ1-3 | NA | 13 | NA | TRBV29-1 | CSVARATGNTIYF | TGCAGCGTTGCCAGGGCCACGGGAAACACCATATATTTT
TRBJ2-1 | TRBD2 | 17 | NA | TRBV3-1/TRBV3-2 | CASSSRLAGSSYNEQFF | TGTGCCAGCAGCTCCCGACTAGCGGGAAGCTCCTACAATGAGCAGTTCTTC
TRBJ2-1 | TRBD2 | 16 | NA | TRBV27 | CASSKGLAGGLNEQFF | TGTGCCAGCAGTAAAGGACTAGCGGGAGGGTTAAATGAGCAGTTCTTC